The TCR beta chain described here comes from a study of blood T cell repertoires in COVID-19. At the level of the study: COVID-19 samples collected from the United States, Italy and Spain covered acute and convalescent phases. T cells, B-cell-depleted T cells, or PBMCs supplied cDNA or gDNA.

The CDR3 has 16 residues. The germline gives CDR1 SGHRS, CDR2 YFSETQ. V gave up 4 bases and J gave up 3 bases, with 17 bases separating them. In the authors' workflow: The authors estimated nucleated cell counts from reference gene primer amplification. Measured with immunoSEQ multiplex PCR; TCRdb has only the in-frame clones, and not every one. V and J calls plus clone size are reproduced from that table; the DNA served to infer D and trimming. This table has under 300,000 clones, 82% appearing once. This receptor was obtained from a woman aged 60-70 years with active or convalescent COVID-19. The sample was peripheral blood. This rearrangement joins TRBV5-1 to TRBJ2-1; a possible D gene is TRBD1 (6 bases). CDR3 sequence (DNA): TGCGCCAGCAGCGGACCGACACAGGGTGTCTACAATGAGCAGTTCTTC. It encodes CASSGPTQGVYNEQFF.